These 30 T cell receptor beta chains were sequenced from one sample in a study of blood T cell repertoires in COVID-19. Profiling relied on immunoSEQ multiplex PCR, and the TCRdb table lists in-frame clones only, not all of them. This table has approximately 230,000 clones, approximately 89% appearing once. Sequenced material: peripheral blood. The source is a woman aged 25 to 45 with COVID-19, enrolled during active disease.

The CDR3 coding sequence is TGCAGCGTGTTAGGGACAGAAAATCAGCCCCAGCATTTT. Protein: CSVLGTENQPQHF. The rearrangement joins TRBV29-1 to TRBJ1-5, with TRBD1 identical over 7 bases. Germline assignment: CDR1 SQVTM and CDR2 ANQGSEA. V shed 6 bases and J 4 bases; nucleotides not matched to a gene: 6. The CDR3 extends over 13 amino acids.

This chain connects TRBV7-9 to TRBJ1-2; D is unresolved. CDR1 is SEHNR and CDR2 is FQNEAQ in the germline V gene (reference sequence). The CDR3 length is 15 residues. Trimming left V 1 base short and J 3 bases short, with 12 bases between. CDR3 sequence (DNA): TGTGCCAGCAGCTTAGAAGAGGGCTTGGACTATGGCTACACCTTC. Protein: CASSLEEGLDYGYTF.

The gene calls are TRBV4-3 and TRBJ2-2; D is possibly TRBD2 (7 bases). Germline values: CDR1 LGHNA, CDR2 YSLEER. Trimming removed 0 bases at V and 6 bases at J, with 17 bases between. The CDR3 runs 17 residues. For the CDR3, the DNA is TGCGCCAGCAGCCAAGATCAATGGGGGGGCCAAGCCGGGGAGCTGTTTTTT. It is translated as CASSQDQWGGQAGELFF.

This chain connects TRBV19 to TRBJ1-4; 12 bases agree with TRBD1. Trimming took 3 bases from V and 8 from J; bases not matched to a gene: 1. Germline V CDR1 and CDR2: LNHDA, SQIVND (reference sequence). This CDR3 is built from 14 residues. The CDR3 nucleotides read TGTGCCAGTAGTATGGGACAGGGGGCGGAAAAACTGTTTTTT. Translating it yields CASSMGQGAEKLFF.

The genes are TRBV2 and TRBJ1-1, with D unresolved. The V end was cut by 10 bases, the J end by 6 bases, with 12 bases between. Germline loops: CDR1 SNHLY, CDR2 FYNNEI. The CDR3 loop spans 11 amino acids. CDR3 residues: CATLGSAEAFF. Written as DNA, the CDR3 is TGTGCCACCCTAGGGAGCGCTGAAGCTTTCTTT. Full variable domain (rest looked up from reference TRBV2 and TRBJ1-1): EPEVTQTPSHQVTQMGQEVILRCVPISNHLYFYWYRQILGQKVEFLVSFYNNEISEKSEIFDDQFSVERPDGSNFTLKIRSTKLEDSAMYFCATLGSAEAFFGQGTRLTVV.

The chain is built from TRBV7-2 and TRBJ2-7, with D possibly TRBD2 on 6 matching bases. This CDR3 spans 13 amino acids. Trimming stripped 1 base from V and 4 bases from J, with 8 bases between. Germline CDR1 reads SGHTA; CDR2 reads FQGNSA. The CDR3 region is CASSLGGRYEQYV. CDR3 in DNA: TGTGCCAGCAGCTTAGGGGGGAGGTACGAGCAGTACGTC.

This clone was counted many times. This chain connects TRBV7-8 to TRBJ2-7, with TRBD1 as a possible D gene (5 bases). This CDR3 is 18 amino acids long. The V end was cut by 5 bases, the J end by 0 bases, with 23 bases between. From germline, CDR1 is SGHVS and CDR2 FQNEAQ. The CDR3 DNA reads TGTGCCAGCAGCCCCCCAGGGTTAAGGACATTGAGCTCCTACGAGCAGTACTTC. Translating it yields CASSPPGLRTLSSYEQYF.

This clone was detected only a few times. The chain has TRBV5-1 and TRBJ2-2; D may be TRBD2 (6 bases). This CDR3 has 17 residues. Per germline, CDR1 SGHRS and CDR2 YFSETQ. V lost 0 bases to trimming and J lost 4 bases, with 16 bases between them. The chain's CDR3 is CASSLAGLTAITGELFF. CDR3 bases: TGCGCCAGCAGCTTGGCCGGACTAACGGCAATCACCGGGGAGCTGTTTTTT.

The chain carries TRBV6-2 or TRBV6-3 and TRBJ2-4; possible D gene TRBD1, 5 bases. Germline lookup yields CDR1 MNHEY and CDR2 SVGEGT. With 5 bases removed from V and 0 bases from J, the gap between germline ends came to 14 bases. The CDR3 contains 16 residues. The CDR3 region has the DNA TGTGCCAGCAGTGACAGAAACTACCCAGCCAAAAACATTCAGTACTTC. It specifies CASSDRNYPAKNIQYF.

The chain carries TRBV19 and TRBJ2-3, with TRBD2 identical over 14 bases. This CDR3 is built from 16 residues. V lost 5 bases and J lost 6; bases outside the gene matches: 7. Germline CDR1 is LNHDA and CDR2 is SQIVND (reference sequence). CDR3 coding DNA: TGTGCCAGTAGTCCCCGACTAGCGGGGGGGCCCGATACGCAGTATTTT. Translating gives CASSPRLAGGPDTQYF.

This clone has a single count. V usage is TRBV3-1 (or the pseudogene TRBV3-2) and J usage is TRBJ2-5; TRBD2 is a possible D gene (7 bases). The V gene lost 3 bases and the J gene lost 0 bases, with 8 bases spanning the gap. The CDR3 is 14 amino acids. CDR1 is LGHDT, CDR2 YNNKEL, per germline (reference sequence). CDR3 sequence reads: CASSQRGHQETQYF. The CDR3, as DNA: TGTGCCAGCAGCCAGCGGGGGCACCAAGAGACCCAGTACTTC.

The V gene is TRBV9, the J gene TRBJ1-5, with D possibly matching TRBD1 (5 bases). CDR3 size: 18 residues. Deletions cut 1 base from V and 7 bases from J, with 24 bases between. Germline V gene lookup returns CDR1 SGDLS and CDR2 YYNGEE. CDR3 nucleotide sequence: TGTGCCAGCAGCGTAAGGCAGCGATATGGATACGGGGGGCAGCCCCAGCATTTT. Translation: CASSVRQRYGYGGQPQHF.

The chain employs TRBV20-1 and TRBJ2-1; the D is unclear. Trimming took 3 bases from V and 5 from J, leaving 8 bases between them. Germline CDR1 reads DFQATT; CDR2 reads SNEGSKA (reference sequence). The CDR3 is made up of 12 amino acids. The CDR3 DNA reads as TGCAGTGCTAGTAAAGAGCACAATGAGCAGTTCTTC. This codes for CSASKEHNEQFF.

The chain carries TRBV7-5 and TRBJ2-3; the table's D gene call, TRBD1, was not cross checked with the DNA. TRBV7-5 is assigned pseudogene status. This CDR3 has 17 residues. CDR3 sequence reads: CARSFPGTKPNTDTQYF. DNA of the CDR3: TGTGCCAGAAGCTTCCCCGGGACAAAACCCAACACAGATACGCAGTATTTT.

The genes are TRBV4-3 and TRBJ1-6, with D unresolved. This CDR3 is built from 15 residues. CDR1 LGHNA and CDR2 YSLEER come from the germline V gene. Trimming stripped 0 bases from V and 7 bases from J, with 10 bases between. CDR3: CASSQDFHNNSPLHF. The CDR3 coding sequence is TGCGCCAGCAGCCAAGATTTCCACAACAATTCACCCCTCCACTTT.

V is TRBV6-1 and J is TRBJ1-5, with no clear D. Trimming cost V 2 bases and J 7 bases, with 6 bases left between them. Germline V gene lookup returns CDR1 MNHNS and CDR2 SASEGT. CDR3 size: 12 residues. This CDR3 is CASSEWRQPQHF. CDR3 DNA sequence: TGTGCCAGCAGTGAATGGAGGCAGCCCCAGCATTTT.

This chain joins TRBV3-1 (or the pseudogene TRBV3-2) and TRBJ2-3; the match to TRBD2 covers 9 bases. The germline CDR1 and CDR2 sequences are LGHDT and YNNKEL (reference sequence). The CDR3 totals 19 residues. The trim removed 0 bases at V and 0 bases at J, leaving 10 bases unmatched. Here the CDR3 DNA reads TGTGCCAGCAGCCAAGATCTTGTTAGCGGGGGTACTAGCACAGATACGCAGTATTTT. This codes for CASSQDLVSGGTSTDTQYF.

J is TRBJ1-5 and V is TRBV6-1, with D perhaps TRBD1 (5 bases). The CDR3 covers 16 residues. Germline CDR1 reads MNHNS; CDR2 reads SASEGT. Trimming left V 1 base short and J 7 bases short, with 17 bases between. This chain's CDR3 is CASSEGPQGSRQPQHF. DNA of the CDR3: TGTGCCAGCAGTGAAGGCCCGCAGGGCTCGCGACAGCCCCAGCATTTT.

This chain joins TRBV9 and TRBJ2-2, with D possibly TRBD1 on 6 matching bases. The CDR3 is made up of 16 amino acids. Germline loops: CDR1 SGDLS, CDR2 YYNGEE. The ends were cut back, 3 bases at V and 4 bases at J, with 16 bases in the middle. For the CDR3, the DNA is TGTGCCAGCAGCGACAGTCAACAGGGTTTCACCGGGGAGCTGTTTTTT. Translated, it gives CASSDSQQGFTGELFF. The whole variable domain, remainder taken from reference TRBV9 and TRBJ2-2, is DSGVTQTPKHLITATGQRVTLRCSPRSGDLSVYWYQQSLDQGLQFLIQYYNGEERAKGNILERFSAQQFPDLHSELNLSSLELGDSALYFCASSDSQQGFTGELFFGEGSRLTVL.

This clone appeared once. The chain recombines TRBV15 with TRBJ1-5; maybe TRBD1 (5 bases). Germline V gene sequence: CDR1 LNHNV, CDR2 YYDKDF (reference sequence). V was cut by 5 bases and J by 2 bases, with 19 bases left in between. The length of the CDR3 is 17 residues. This CDR3 is CATSPSGRGRGNQPQHF. CDR3 nucleotides: TGTGCCACCAGCCCTTCCGGGAGGGGACGAGGCAATCAGCCCCAGCATTTT.

The rearrangement joins TRBV7-2 to TRBJ2-7; TRBD2 agrees at 14 bases. There are 15 residues in the CDR3. The germline gives CDR1 SGHTA, CDR2 FQGNSA. V lost 4 bases and J lost 5; bases outside the gene matches: 4. In DNA form, the CDR3 reads TGTGCCAGCAGCTCCCGGGGACTAGCGGGGGACGAGCAGTACTTC. This codes for CASSSRGLAGDEQYF. Filled out from reference TRBV7-2 and TRBJ2-7, the complete variable domain reads GAGVSQSPSNKVTEKGKDVELRCDPISGHTALYWYRQSLGQGLEFLIYFQGNSAPDKSGLPSDRFSAERTGGSVSTLTIQRTQQEDSAVYLCASSSRGLAGDEQYFGPGTRLTVT.

The V gene is TRBV9, the J gene TRBJ1-2, with no clear D. The germline V gene encodes CDR1 SGDLS and CDR2 YYNGEE. The V end was cut by 1 base, the J end by 8 bases, with 15 bases between. CDR3 size: 14 residues. This chain's CDR3 is CASSVSAAPSGYTF. CDR3 bases: TGTGCCAGCAGCGTATCGGCGGCCCCCTCCGGCTACACCTTC.

This chain links TRBV4-1 with TRBJ2-3, with TRBD2 matching 9 bases. The CDR3 has 15 residues. In germline, CDR1 is MGHRA, CDR2 YSYEKL. Trimming cost V 1 base and J 5 bases; bases outside gene matches: 4. CDR3 sequence reads: CASSQVSGSGDTQYF. The CDR3 DNA reads as TGCGCCAGCAGCCAAGTTAGCGGGAGCGGAGATACGCAGTATTTT.

The chain combines TRBV5-1 with TRBJ2-5, with 10 bases that match TRBD1. The CDR3 is 16 residues long. Germline V lookup: CDR1 SGHRS, CDR2 YFSETQ. Trimming took 4 bases from V and 5 from J; bases not matched to a gene: 11. The CDR3 nucleotides are TGCGCCAGCAGCCCATTCCTGGACAGGGGGTTGGAGACCCAGTACTTC. Its protein is CASSPFLDRGLETQYF.

DNA for the CDR3: TGTGCCAGCAGCATTCCATCCGGGGAGCTGTTTTTT. Translating gives CASSIPSGELFF. The chain links TRBV7-9 to TRBJ2-2, with no clear D. The V end was cut by 5 bases, the J end by 6 bases, with 7 bases between. Germline assignment: CDR1 SEHNR and CDR2 FQNEAQ (reference sequence). This CDR3 has 12 amino acids. The full variable domain, with the rest looked up from reference TRBV7-9 and TRBJ2-2, is DTGVSQNPRHKITKRGQNVTFRCDPISEHNRLYWYRQTLGQGPEFLTYFQNEAQLEKSRLLSDRFSAERPKGSFSTLEIQRTEQGDSAMYLCASSIPSGELFFGEGSRLTVL.

The genes are TRBV6-5 and TRBJ2-2; possibly TRBD1 for D (5 bases). The CDR3 runs 15 residues. CDR1 and CDR2 (germline): MNHEY, SVGAGI. Trimming shortened V by 7 bases and J by 4 bases, and 16 bases separated the two germline ends. The CDR3 DNA sequence: TGTGCCAGCACCCGTGGGGCAGGAACCACCGGGGAGCTGTTTTTT. Protein sequence: CASTRGAGTTGELFF.

This sequence joins TRBV7-8 and TRBJ1-5, with D possibly TRBD1 on 5 matching bases. Germline values: CDR1 SGHVS, CDR2 FQNEAQ. The CDR3 loop spans 13 amino acids. V shed 2 bases and J shed 6 bases, with 8 bases lying between them. CDR3 region: CASSLRQGQPQHF. The CDR3, as DNA: TGTGCCAGCAGCTTAAGGCAGGGTCAGCCCCAGCATTTT.

This clone was recorded only once. The rearrangement links TRBV6-1 to TRBJ1-5, with D possibly TRBD1 on 6 matching bases. Trimming shortened V by 1 base and J by 4 bases, and 14 bases separated the two germline ends. This CDR3 has 16 amino acids. Germline CDR1 and CDR2: MNHNS and SASEGT. CDR3 sequence reads: CASSEGAGVRNQPQHF. CDR3 bases: TGTGCCAGCAGTGAAGGGGCAGGGGTTCGAAATCAGCCCCAGCATTTT.

This CDR3 is CASSIEETQYF. The CDR3 DNA is TGTGCCAGTAGTATCGAAGAGACCCAGTACTTC. The rearrangement links TRBV19 to TRBJ2-5; D unresolved. The germline V gene encodes CDR1 LNHDA and CDR2 SQIVND (reference sequence). Trimming cost V 3 bases and J 3 bases, with 2 bases left between them. The CDR3 loop spans 11 amino acids.

This chain connects TRBV11-3 to TRBJ2-3; the D is unclear. V was pared by 0 bases and J by 2 bases, with 9 bases between. CDR1 is SGHNT and CDR2 is YENEEA in the germline V gene. The CDR3 is made up of 15 amino acids. DNA for the CDR3: TGTGCCAGCAGCTTAGAGGCGCGGTCCACAGATACGCAGTATTTT. Translating it yields CASSLEARSTDTQYF.